This T cell receptor beta chain was documented in a study of identical twins. Findings and limits, study-wide: Twin-shared out-of-frame alpha sequences were enriched for low generation probability. The same donors were not followed; conclusions instead depended on cross-sectional statistical analysis.

The CDR3 runs to 16 residues. V dropped 4 bases and J dropped 6 bases, with 19 bases sitting between them. Germline assignment: CDR1 SEHNR and CDR2 FQNEAQ (reference sequence). In every case, the donor was a healthy Caucasian. Concerning this clonotype: The antigen is unknown.

Each CDR3 protein is one row after TCRdb ran MiXCR on the 5' RACE reads. The sample records about 470,000 distinct CDR3 sequences, roughly 26% being singletons. These records were also assigned to another study, of T cells expressing NK-cell markers. This second report adds: In more than 5 donors, dominant CD3+CD56+NKG2C+ clonotypes ranked among the top 10 CD8+ clonotypes.

The TCR comes from a woman between 18 and 29 years old in good health. The J gene is TRBJ2-4, the V gene TRBV7-9; D may be TRBD2 (5 bases). Material: CD4+ T cells sorted from blood. The CDR3 DNA follows: TGTGCCAGCAGCTCTAACCGAAGACTAAGCGTAAACATTCAGTACTTC. Protein product: CASSSNRRLSVNIQYF.